This is a list of T cell receptor beta chains from one sample in a study of T-cell memory formation after mild COVID-19. One entry per CDR3 protein results from TCRdb running MiXCR on the 5' RACE reads. The sample records approximately 350,000 distinct CDR3 sequences, approximately 15% being singletons. What was sequenced was PBMCs or a T cell subset sorted from them (not recorded which). These receptor sequences come from a man aged 18 to 35 who had mild COVID-19 (a few samples of this study predate the infection). Cell type and time point are not known. The CDR3 runs from the conserved cysteine through the conserved F or W. Each record gives: D gene, J gene, clone size, V gene, CDR3 DNA, CDR3 protein. A D gene is named only where the DNA matches it firmly. A clone size is listed for some rows: how often the clone was seen (once, few, many), or a class if it is expanded.

- | TRBJ2-2 | - | TRBV7-9 | TGTGCCAGCAGCCCCACCATGCAAGGGGAGCTGTTTTTT | CASSPTMQGELFF
TRBD1 | TRBJ1-5 | - | TRBV2 | TGTGCCAGCAGGCCGGACAGGGACTATCAGCCCCAGCATTTT | CASRPDRDYQPQHF
TRBD1 | TRBJ2-2 | few | TRBV29-1 | TGCAGCGTAGCCGAACAGGGGGCGAACACCGGGGAGCTGTTTTTT | CSVAEQGANTGELFF
- | TRBJ1-2 | few | TRBV24-1 | TGTGCCACCAGTGATCCTCCCGCGTCCCGTGGCTACACCTTC | CATSDPPASRGYTF
- | TRBJ2-3 | - | TRBV5-1 | TGCGCCAGCAGCTTGGCCTTAGGCACAGATACGCAGTATTTT | CASSLALGTDTQYF
- | TRBJ2-2 | - | TRBV3-1 | TGTGCCAGCAGCCAAGGGACCAGTCCTCCGAACACCGGGGAGCTGTTTTTT | CASSQGTSPPNTGELFF
- | TRBJ2-3 | - | TRBV7-6 | TGTGCCAGCAGCTTACGGGGGTACTCTAGCACAGATACGCAGTATTTT | CASSLRGYSSTDTQYF
- | TRBJ2-7 | few | TRBV7-8 | TGTGCCAGCAGCTTCTGGGGGACCTACGAGCAGTACTTC | CASSFWGTYEQYF
TRBD1 | TRBJ1-1 | - | TRBV5-8 | TGTGCCAGCAGCTTGGGAACAGGGGGTCGCGCTTTCTTT | CASSLGTGGRAFF
- | TRBJ2-1 | - | TRBV10-3 | TGTGCCATCAGTGTGGAACTAGCACACGAGCAGTTCTTC | CAISVELAHEQFF
- | TRBJ2-3 | - | TRBV27 | TGTGCCAGCAGTTTCCTCGCGGGGTCCACAGATACGCAGTATTTT | CASSFLAGSTDTQYF
- | TRBJ2-1 | few | TRBV7-6 | TGTGCCAGCAGCTGGGACGCGGATGAGCAGTTCTTC | CASSWDADEQFF
TRBD1 | TRBJ1-1 | - | TRBV14 | TGTGCCAGCAGCCAAGCCGAGACAGGGGGAGCTTTCTTT | CASSQAETGGAFF
TRBD2 | TRBJ2-4 | many | TRBV3-1 | TGTGCCAGCAGCCAAGGAAGCGGGGAAGCCAAAAACATTCAGTACTTC | CASSQGSGEAKNIQYF
TRBD1 | TRBJ1-1 | few | TRBV12-3/TRBV12-4 | TGTGCCAGCAGTTTTGGGACAGGGCTAGGGAACACTGAAGCTTTCTTT | CASSFGTGLGNTEAFF
TRBD2 | TRBJ2-3 | - | TRBV4-2 | TGTGCCAGCAGCCATGGCGTTCCGGGGGGATACACAGATACGCAGTATTTT | CASSHGVPGGYTDTQYF
TRBD1 | TRBJ2-3 | few | TRBV7-2 | TGTGCCAGCAGCTCAGGACAGGGGGACGATACGCAGTATTTT | CASSSGQGDDTQYF
TRBD1 | TRBJ2-1 | once | TRBV6-2/TRBV6-3 | TGTGCCAGCAGTTACGGGCAGGACAGGGGGCACGGGGAGCAGTTCTTC | CASSYGQDRGHGEQFF
- | TRBJ1-1 | few | TRBV12-3/TRBV12-4 | TGTGCCAGCAGTTTAGTGGTCTCTGAAGCTTTCTTT | CASSLVVSEAFF
TRBD2 | TRBJ2-5 | few | TRBV7-3 | TGTGCCAGCAGCTTAACTGGAGGAGGCGGGGGCCAGTACTTC | CASSLTGGGGGQYF
TRBD1 | TRBJ1-2 | few | TRBV12-3/TRBV12-4 | TGTGCCAGCAGCTCCCTACAGGGGGCGGATGGCTACACCTTC | CASSSLQGADGYTF
TRBD2 | TRBJ2-3 | - | TRBV5-1 | TGCGCCAGCAGGTCCCTCAGCGGGGGCACAGATACGCAGTATTTT | CASRSLSGGTDTQYF
- | TRBJ2-1 | - | TRBV6-6 | TGTGCCAGCAGTTACTCGACTGGGGCCGGCCCCAATGAGCAGTTCTTC | CASSYSTGAGPNEQFF
- | TRBJ2-3 | - | TRBV30 | TGTGCCTGGAGTGTTGTTCGTCATGATACGCAGTATTTT | CAWSVVRHDTQYF
TRBD1 | TRBJ1-1 | few | TRBV5-1 | TGCGCCAGCAGCTTTCGACAGGGGCCAGGGAGCACTGAAGCTTTCTTT | CASSFRQGPGSTEAFF
- | TRBJ1-5 | - | TRBV12-3/TRBV12-4 | TGTGCCAGCAGTTTGGTGCCTGACCAGCCCCAGCATTTT | CASSLVPDQPQHF
- | TRBJ2-5 | many | TRBV12-3/TRBV12-4 | TGTGCCAGCAGTCCTGGATTCCAAGAGACCCAGTACTTC | CASSPGFQETQYF
TRBD1 | TRBJ1-2 | - | TRBV10-3 | TGTGCCATCAGCTCAGGACAGGGAGACTATGGCTACACCTTC | CAISSGQGDYGYTF
- | TRBJ2-1 | - | TRBV20-1 | TGCAGTGCTCTCCCCGGGGGTAGCGGTGAGCAGTTCTTC | CSALPGGSGEQFF
- | TRBJ1-1 | - | TRBV5-1 | TGCGCCAGCAGCCCTTGGGTGGGCGGTGAAGCTTTCTTT | CASSPWVGGEAFF
- | TRBJ1-2 | - | TRBV4-3 | TGCGCCAGCAGCCAAGTTAGCATGGGGAAAAGGCACTATGGCTACACCTTC | CASSQVSMGKRHYGYTF
- | TRBJ2-1 | - | TRBV7-9 | TGTGCCAGCGAGACGGTCAATGAGCAGTTCTTC | CASETVNEQFF
- | TRBJ2-5 | many | TRBV6-1 | TGTGCCAGCAGTGGGGGGGGGGCCAAAGAGACCCAGTACTTC | CASSGGGAKETQYF
TRBD2 | TRBJ2-5 | - | TRBV9 | TGTGCCAGCAGCCGGACTAGCGGGGGGTCCGTGCAAGAGACCCAGTACTTC | CASSRTSGGSVQETQYF
TRBD2 | TRBJ2-3 | few | TRBV5-1 | TGCGCCAGCAGCTTGGGTCTAGCGGACGCCACAGATACGCAGTATTTT | CASSLGLADATDTQYF
TRBD1 | TRBJ1-2 | - | TRBV18 | TGTGCCAGCTCCCGCGGGACAGGGCGGCTTGGCTACACCTTC | CASSRGTGRLGYTF
TRBD1 | TRBJ1-3 | few | TRBV5-4 | TGTGCCAGCGGTCTAACAGGGGATTTTGGAAACACCATATATTTT | CASGLTGDFGNTIYF
- | TRBJ2-2 | - | TRBV10-3 | TGTGCCATCAGTGGAACGGACAGACCAACCGGGGAGCTGTTTTTT | CAISGTDRPTGELFF
- | TRBJ2-7 | few | TRBV7-9 | TGTGCCAGCAGCTTCCGGGACGTCTACGAGCAGTACTTC | CASSFRDVYEQYF
- | TRBJ2-7 | few | TRBV2 | TGTGCCAGCAGCTCGGGACCACGGGACTACGAGCAGTACTTC | CASSSGPRDYEQYF
TRBD2 | TRBJ2-4 | - | TRBV10-1 | TGCGCCAGCAGTGAGTCGGGGCTAGCGGTGTTAGCCAAAAACATTCAGTACTTC | CASSESGLAVLAKNIQYF
- | TRBJ2-3 | - | TRBV7-2 | TGTGCCAGCAGCTTGCAGGTCGCGGTGACAGATACGCAGTATTTT | CASSLQVAVTDTQYF
- | TRBJ1-6 | few | TRBV7-2 | TGTGCCAGCAGCCCCCGTTGGCAGGTTATTAATTCACCCCTCCACTTT | CASSPRWQVINSPLHF
- | TRBJ1-1 | few | TRBV7-8 | TGTGCCAGCACCCCGGGGAGGAGAGGTCCGATCGCTGAAGCTTTCTTT | CASTPGRRGPIAEAFF
- | TRBJ1-1 | few | TRBV7-9 | TGTGCCAGCAGCTTACGCAAACCGACGGGAAACACTGAAGCTTTCTTT | CASSLRKPTGNTEAFF
- | TRBJ2-7 | few | TRBV14 | TGTGCCAGCAGTCATATCCGATCCTACGAGCAGTACTTC | CASSHIRSYEQYF
- | TRBJ2-5 | - | TRBV12-3/TRBV12-4 | TGTGCCAGCAGTTTGGGGGTGTTCGGAGAGACCCAGTACTTC | CASSLGVFGETQYF
TRBD1 | TRBJ2-3 | - | TRBV5-1 | TGCGCCAGCAGCCACCGGGACAGGACGACTCTTCGGACAGATACGCAGTATTTT | CASSHRDRTTLRTDTQYF
TRBD1 | TRBJ2-2 | few | TRBV6-5 | TGTGCCAGCAGTCGCAGACAGGGGAACACCGGGGAGCTGTTTTTT | CASSRRQGNTGELFF
- | TRBJ2-7 | - | TRBV6-6 | TGTGCCAGCAGCGAGGACGGGTCTTGGGAGCAGTACTTC | CASSEDGSWEQYF
TRBD2 | TRBJ2-1 | few | TRBV10-2 | TGCGCCAGCGGCCCGGGGGGGGGGCCGGGTGAGCAGTTCTTC | CASGPGGGPGEQFF
TRBD1 | TRBJ2-3 | - | TRBV24-1 | TGTGCCACCAGTGATCAGGGGGCGGATACGCAGTATTTT | CATSDQGADTQYF
- | TRBJ2-3 | few | TRBV7-9 | TGTGCCAGCAGCTTTACGGGTTATAGACCAGATACGCAGTATTTT | CASSFTGYRPDTQYF
- | TRBJ2-1 | - | TRBV3-1 | TGTGCCAGCAGCCATACAAGTGAGCAGTTCTTC | CASSHTSEQFF
TRBD2 | TRBJ2-3 | - | TRBV4-1 | TGCGCCAGCAGCCCGGGACTAGCGGGGGGCAGAGGGGGCACAGATACGCAGTATTTT | CASSPGLAGGRGGTDTQYF
- | TRBJ2-1 | - | TRBV19 | TGTGCCAGTAGTATAGTCCCGGACCAGCCGGAGTTCTTC | CASSIVPDQPEFF
TRBD1 | TRBJ1-2 | few | TRBV4-1 | TGCGCCAGCGGCTTGGACAGGGCTCCCTATGGCTACACCTTC | CASGLDRAPYGYTF
- | TRBJ2-1 | few | TRBV12-3/TRBV12-4 | TGTGCCAGCAGTTTAATGGCAGGCGGCTACAATGAGCAGTTCTTC | CASSLMAGGYNEQFF
- | TRBJ1-1 | - | TRBV13 | TGTGCCAGCAGCCTACCACCCCCAGTGAACACTGAAGCTTTCTTT | CASSLPPPVNTEAFF